Below, 8 T cell receptor beta chains from the same sample are listed, as sequenced in a study of cytomegalovirus exposure and HLA in healthy donors. The PCR was carried out with 60 Vbeta primers and 13 Jbeta primers. Clones were sequenced by immunoSEQ multiplex PCR, and TCRdb holds only the in-frame ones, with some missing. The table shows over 110,000 clones, with 80% occurring only once. Input material: PBMCs. The source is a man in his forties in good health and CMV-seronegative.

The CDR3 region is CASSEDRVSHEQYF. CDR3 DNA sequence: TGTGCCAGCAGTGAAGACAGGGTGAGCCACGAGCAGTACTTC. J is TRBJ2-7 and V is TRBV2; the D gene is possibly TRBD1 (6 bases). CDR3 length equals 14 residues. Germline assignment: CDR1 SNHLY and CDR2 FYNNEI. The V gene lost 1 base and the J gene lost 5 bases, with 12 bases spanning the gap.

This clone has only one observation. CDR3 in DNA: TGTGCCAGCAGACCGGTGGGTTGGGCTCAGCCCCAGCATTTT. This sequence encodes CASRPVGWAQPQHF. The rearrangement joins TRBV6-5 to TRBJ1-5, with D uncertain. Germline V gene data show CDR1 as MNHEY and CDR2 as SVGAGI. The CDR3 has 14 amino acids. Trimming removed 6 bases from V and 6 bases from J, with 15 bases in between.

The gene calls are TRBV4-2 and TRBJ2-2; D might be TRBD1 (6 bases). Trimming cost V 0 bases and J 7 bases, with 15 bases left between them. CDR3 length: 16 amino acids. Germline V gene lookup returns CDR1 LGHNA and CDR2 YNFKEQ. The CDR3 loop is CASSQDEGIQGGELFF. The CDR3 nucleotides read TGTGCCAGCAGCCAAGATGAGGGGATACAGGGCGGGGAGCTGTTTTTT.

The CDR3 sequence is CSARQGGNSPLHF. In DNA, the CDR3 is TGCAGCGCCAGACAGGGTGGCAATTCACCCCTCCACTTT. The chain combines TRBV29-1 with TRBJ1-6; TRBD1 matches at 7 bases. V dropped 7 bases and J dropped 7; count of bases not matched to a gene: 7. Germline CDR1 and CDR2: SQVTM and ANQGSEA. The CDR3 covers 13 residues.

The rearrangement links TRBV2 to TRBJ1-1; 8 nucleotides line up with TRBD1. This CDR3 contains 16 residues. Trimming took 5 bases from V and 5 from J; bases not matched to a gene: 13. The germline gives CDR1 SNHLY, CDR2 FYNNEI. CDR3 sequence reads: CASSSGMGQGATEAFF. The CDR3 DNA sequence: TGTGCCAGCAGTAGCGGAATGGGGCAGGGGGCAACTGAAGCTTTCTTT.

As to this clone: The sample holds other DNA sequences that translate to the same CDR3. The rearrangement links TRBV9 to TRBJ1-5, with a weak D call TRBD1 (6 bases). V lost 3 bases and J 2 bases, leaving 9 bases between the germline ends. Per the germline V gene, CDR1 is SGDLS and CDR2 is YYNGEE. The CDR3 spans 14 residues. The CDR3, as DNA: TGTGCCAGCAGCGCCAGGGGCGGCAATCAGCCCCAGCATTTT. As protein: CASSARGGNQPQHF.

The CDR3 sequence: CASSQQPGQGNNEQFF. The CDR3 nucleotides are TGTGCCAGCAGCCAGCAACCGGGACAGGGGAACAATGAGCAGTTCTTC. The chain links TRBV4-2 to TRBJ2-1; 10 bases align to TRBD1. CDR1 and CDR2 (germline): LGHNA, YNFKEQ. V trimming: 3 bases; J trimming: 5 bases; junction bases outside the gene matches: 7. This CDR3 is built from 16 residues.

The genes are TRBV5-1 and TRBJ1-5; no clear D. Germline V gene data show CDR1 as SGHRS and CDR2 as YFSETQ. The CDR3 sequence is 13 residues long. V was clipped by 5 bases and J by 2 bases, with 8 bases between them. CDR3 loop: CASSSQGNQPQHF. The CDR3 nucleotides read TGCGCCAGCAGTAGTCAGGGCAATCAGCCCCAGCATTTT.